The 18 T cell receptor beta chains in this list originate from one sample, sequenced in a study of OX40 agonist ivuxolimab in advanced cancers. Profiling relied on immunoSEQ multiplex PCR, and the TCRdb table lists in-frame clones only, not all of them. This sample has around 65,000 clones, with almost 95% found just once. Sequenced here: CD4+ or CD8+ T cells sorted from blood, sampled in a trial of the OX40 agonist ivuxolimab. The source is an adult with an advanced solid tumor such as melanoma, head and neck, liver or kidney cancer.

This chain connects TRBV9 to TRBJ2-7; 7 bases map to TRBD1. V gave up 3 bases and J gave up 0 bases; unmatched junction bases: 9. CDR3 length equals 16 residues. The germline CDR1 and CDR2 sequences are SGDLS and YYNGEE. CDR3 amino acids: CASSATMTGSSYEQYF. For the CDR3, the DNA is TGTGCCAGCAGCGCCACGATGACAGGGAGCTCCTACGAGCAGTACTTC. Together with reference TRBV9 and TRBJ2-7, the CDR3 gives the full variable domain: DSGVTQTPKHLITATGQRVTLRCSPRSGDLSVYWYQQSLDQGLQFLIQYYNGEERAKGNILERFSAQQFPDLHSELNLSSLELGDSALYFCASSATMTGSSYEQYFGPGTRLTVT.

V is TRBV6-5 and J is TRBJ1-5; possibly TRBD1 for D (5 bases). CDR1 is MNHEY and CDR2 is SVGAGI in the germline V gene. The CDR3 consists of 11 residues. V was trimmed by 5 bases and J by 14 bases, leaving 13 bases between them. CDR3 sequence (DNA): TGTGCCAGCAGTGAATGGGGGGAAAAGCATTTT. Protein: CASSEWGEKHF.

The chain couples TRBV7-9 to TRBJ2-3; 10 bases are shared with TRBD2. Germline CDR1 SEHNR, CDR2 FQNEAQ (reference sequence). The V and J ends lost 4 bases and 2 bases, in that order; junction bases with no gene match: 3. This CDR3 contains 15 residues. The CDR3 loop reads CASSSGTSATDTQYF. In nucleotides, the CDR3 is TGTGCCAGCAGCTCCGGGACTAGCGCCACAGATACGCAGTATTTT.

This sequence joins TRBV7-9 and TRBJ2-5; D remains unclear. This CDR3 region has 14 residues. V dropped 5 bases and J dropped 2 bases, with 12 bases sitting between them. Germline assignment: CDR1 SEHNR and CDR2 FQNEAQ (reference sequence). CDR3 loop: CASSRVLGQETQYF. CDR3 DNA: TGTGCCAGCAGCAGGGTCTTAGGACAAGAGACCCAGTACTTC.

This chain links TRBV4-3 with TRBJ2-7; 9 positions match TRBD2. This CDR3 spans 16 amino acids. CDR1 LGHNA and CDR2 YSLEER come from the germline V gene. Trimming at V came to 0 bases and at J to 6 bases, leaving 9 bases not matched to a gene. This CDR3 reads CASSQDLLGLASEQYF. CDR3 sequence (DNA): TGCGCCAGCAGCCAAGATCTTCTAGGACTAGCGTCCGAGCAGTACTTC.

This sequence joins TRBV7-9 and TRBJ2-2; a weak D match, TRBD2 (6 bases). CDR3 size: 15 residues. Germline V gene data show CDR1 as SEHNR and CDR2 as FQNEAQ (reference sequence). V was clipped by 5 bases and J by 7 bases, with 17 bases between them. CDR3 sequence reads: CASSLTGGGNGELFF. CDR3 nucleotides: TGTGCCAGCAGCCTGACCGGAGGAGGGAACGGGGAGCTGTTTTTT.

The chain links TRBV4-3 to TRBJ2-5, with D perhaps matching TRBD2 (7 bases). The CDR3 has 16 residues. Germline CDR1 reads LGHNA; CDR2 reads YSLEER. The V and J ends lost 1 base and 5 bases respectively, with 17 bases between them. The CDR3 bases are TGCGCCAGCAGCCAAGTAACAGCGGGAAGGGGGGAGACCCAGTACTTC. Amino acid sequence: CASSQVTAGRGETQYF.

The V and J genes are TRBV6-5 and TRBJ2-7; TRBD2 might be the D (6 bases). The V end was cut by 5 bases, the J end by 7 bases, with 18 bases between. The CDR3 is made up of 14 amino acids. CDR1 is MNHEY and CDR2 is SVGAGI in the germline V gene. CDR3 sequence: CASSQSSGALEQYF. The CDR3 DNA is TGTGCCAGCAGTCAGAGTAGCGGAGCCTTGGAGCAGTACTTC.

The chain recombines TRBV6-1 with TRBJ2-5, with 8 bases matching TRBD1. This CDR3 is 16 amino acids long. Germline trimming cut 4 bases from V and 5 bases from J; bases unmatched to any gene: 12. The V gene's germline CDR1 is MNHNS and CDR2 SASEGT. CDR3 sequence reads: CASSADRDLIGETQYF. The CDR3 region has the DNA TGTGCCAGCAGTGCGGACAGGGACCTCATAGGCGAGACCCAGTACTTC.

The chain is built from TRBV20-1 and TRBJ1-3, with no clear D. The CDR3 runs to 11 residues. V shed 3 bases and J shed 2 bases, with 2 bases lying between them. Germline V lookup: CDR1 DFQATT, CDR2 SNEGSKA (reference sequence). For the CDR3, the DNA is TGCAGTGCTAGGGCTGGAAACACCATATATTTT. This encodes CSARAGNTIYF.

The chain links TRBV4-1 to TRBJ2-7; 8 bases line up with TRBD2. This CDR3 region has 15 residues. Per the germline V gene, CDR1 is MGHRA and CDR2 is YSYEKL. V dropped 1 base and J dropped 5; count of bases not matched to a gene: 7. The CDR3 reads CASSQVKREIDEQYF. The CDR3 DNA reads as TGCGCCAGCAGCCAAGTAAAGCGGGAGATCGACGAGCAGTACTTC.

V gene TRBV4-1 combines with J gene TRBJ2-2; the D call may be TRBD1 or TRBD2 (6 bases each). The germline CDR1 and CDR2 sequences are MGHRA and YSYEKL. The CDR3 consists of 16 residues. V lost 4 bases and J 3 bases, leaving 15 bases between the germline ends. The CDR3 sequence is CASSLLGGPDTGELFF. The CDR3 DNA reads as TGCGCCAGCAGCCTCCTCGGGGGCCCAGACACCGGGGAGCTGTTTTTT.

As regards this clone: Other nucleotide sequences from this sample produce the same CDR3. The chain uses TRBV5-6 and TRBJ1-4; D not certain. This CDR3 is built from 14 residues. Germline V gives CDR1 SGHDT, CDR2 YYEEEE. V was shortened by 1 base and J by 5 bases, with 9 bases between the two germline ends. CDR3 in amino acids: CASSLIATNEKLFF. Written as DNA, the CDR3 is TGTGCCAGCAGCTTGATTGCCACGAATGAAAAACTGTTTTTT.

The chain employs TRBV27 and TRBJ1-2; a weak D match, TRBD1 (5 bases). The CDR3 length is 16 residues. Trimming left V 5 bases short and J 4 bases short, with 20 bases between. Germline CDR1 and CDR2: MNHEY and SMNVEV (reference sequence). The CDR3 here is CASSPLMMQGPYGYTF. The CDR3 DNA reads as TGTGCCAGCAGTCCCCTCATGATGCAGGGCCCCTATGGCTACACCTTC.

Concerning this clone: A clone one base away is much larger, so this may be a read error. The gene calls are TRBV27 and TRBJ1-1; TRBD1 matches at 7 bases. Germline V gene lookup returns CDR1 MNHEY and CDR2 SMNVEV (reference sequence). J lost 4 bases, V lost 6 bases, and 11 bases had no gene match. The CDR3 consists of 15 residues. CDR3 in DNA: TGTGCCAGCAGCGTAGGGGGAGGGGGCGGCACTGAAGCTTTCTTT. It is translated as CASSVGGGGGTEAFF.

J is TRBJ2-1 and V is TRBV30, with 7 bases aligning to TRBD1. This CDR3 contains 14 residues. CDR1 is GTSNPN and CDR2 is SVGIG in the germline V gene (reference sequence). The V gene end was trimmed by 3 bases and the J gene end by 4 bases; junction bases not matched to a gene: 6. The CDR3, as DNA: TGTGCCTGGAGGGCCCCGGGACAGTACAATGAGCAGTTCTTC. Residues: CAWRAPGQYNEQFF. Variable domain in full (rest from reference TRBV30 and TRBJ2-1): SQTIHQWPATLVQPVGSPLSLECTVEGTSNPNLYWYRQAAGRGLQLLFYSVGIGQISSEVPQNLSASRPQDRQFILSSKKLLLSDSGFYLCAWRAPGQYNEQFFGPGTRLTVL.

By sample share, this clone is medium-sized. The chain uses TRBV5-6 and TRBJ2-7; D ambiguous. Trimming left V 2 bases short and J 5 bases short, with 11 bases between. The germline gives CDR1 SGHDT, CDR2 YYEEEE. This CDR3 is 13 amino acids long. The CDR3 loop is CASSFWQFDEQYF. The CDR3 DNA reads TGTGCCAGCAGCTTTTGGCAGTTCGACGAGCAGTACTTC.

The J gene is TRBJ1-5, the V gene TRBV23-1; 10 nucleotides line up with TRBD1. TRBV23-1 is reported as an ORF; its role is uncertain. This CDR3 spans 17 amino acids. The junction had 6 bases not matched to a gene; V was cut back by 4 bases and J by 0 bases. CDR3: CASSPGQGSSSNQPQHF. The CDR3 nucleotides read TGCGCCAGCAGTCCGGGACAGGGGAGTAGTAGCAATCAGCCCCAGCATTTT.